This TCR beta chain was captured in a study of blood T cells in healthy people across ages. Notes on this clonotype: Its antigen is unidentified.

A second about 7 to 11 cycle PCR used barcoded and J-beta primers. MiXCR, run by TCRdb on the 5' RACE reads, gives a single entry per CDR3 protein. The repertoire holds some 890,000 distinct CDR3 sequences, with about 29% as singletons. Regarding the study as a whole: Age advanced and TCR beta diversity per million T cells fell, roughly linearly.

The germline V gene encodes CDR1 GTSNPN and CDR2 SVGIG (reference sequence). The CDR3 runs to 14 residues. J gave up 1 base and V 0 bases, and 0 bases lay outside the gene matches. The sample providers were healthy Caucasian people from Russia, aged roughly 6 to 90. The data were also submitted as part of a second study, on T cells of mothers and their children. Per that paper: In each mother, TCR beta CDR3 reads exceeded 10 million; in each child, they numbered several million. Compared with unrelated pairs, related mother-child pairs had slightly higher, non-significant overlap.

The specimen was blood. The source of this sequence is a woman aged 35 to 49 in good health. This chain uses TRBV30 with TRBJ1-5; 7 positions match TRBD1. The chain's CDR3 is CAWSVQGSNQPQHF. The CDR3 region has the DNA TGTGCCTGGAGTGTACAGGGGAGCAATCAGCCCCAGCATTTT. Variable domain in full (rest from reference TRBV30 and TRBJ1-5): SQTIHQWPATLVQPVGSPLSLECTVEGTSNPNLYWYRQAAGRGLQLLFYSVGIGQISSEVPQNLSASRPQDRQFILSSKKLLLSDSGFYLCAWSVQGSNQPQHFGDGTRLSIL.